Shown below are 13 T cell receptor beta chains from a single sample sequenced in a study of response to subunit inactivated influenza vaccine. TCRdb reprocessed the RT-PCR reads with MiXCR, giving one entry per CDR3 protein. Here the sample spans about 500,000 distinct CDR3 sequences, 16% being singletons. The sequences come from CD4+ T cells sorted from PBMCs, collected about 24 months after vaccination. Receptors originate from a man aged 45 to 70 who received an inactivated influenza vaccine.

This clonotype was detected a few times. This chain links TRBV20-1 with TRBJ2-3; either TRBD1 or TRBD2 may fit D (5 bases each). Germline assignment: CDR1 DFQATT and CDR2 SNEGSKA (reference sequence). The CDR3 contains 13 residues. V lost 5 bases, J lost 8 bases, and 17 bases lay in between. CDR3 nucleotides: TGCAGTGCTTCCCCTCGGGGCGGAGCTACGCAGTATTTT. It codes for CSASPRGGATQYF.

This clonotype was counted a few times. The J gene is TRBJ2-1, the V gene TRBV24-1; D unresolved. The CDR3 covers 14 residues. The germline CDR1 and CDR2 sequences are KGHDR and SFDVKD. V shed 4 bases and J shed 9 bases, with 15 bases lying between them. The CDR3 reads CATSETPSRSEQFF. CDR3 DNA: TGTGCCACCAGTGAAACACCCTCTAGGAGTGAGCAGTTCTTC.

In the case of this clonotype: An end of the junction does not agree with germline; a read error may underlie this. The genes are TRBV5-1 and TRBJ1-2; tentatively, D is TRBD1 (5 bases). From germline, CDR1 is SGHRS and CDR2 YFSETQ. The CDR3 loop spans 15 amino acids. CDR3 nucleotides: TGCGCCGGCAGTGTCGGGGGGACTTTAATGTATGGCTACACCTTC. As protein: CAGSVGGTLMYGYTF. The full variable domain, completed using reference TRBV5-1 and TRBJ1-2, is KAGVTQTPRYLIKTRGQQVTLSCSPISGHRSVSWYQQTPGQGLQFLFEYFSETQRNKGNFPGRFSGRQFSNSRSEMNVSTLELGDSALYLCAGSVGGTLMYGYTFGSGTRLTVV.

This clonotype was counted at least ten times. The V call is TRBV3-1, the J call TRBJ1-1; maybe TRBD1 (5 bases). The germline CDR1 and CDR2 sequences are LGHDT and YNNKEL (reference sequence). V dropped 4 bases and J dropped 1 base, with 7 bases sitting between them. The CDR3 covers 13 residues. CDR3 nucleotides: TGTGCCAGCAGCCGAGGGGCGAACACTGAAGCTTTCTTT. Amino acids: CASSRGANTEAFF.

This clonotype came up a few times. V and J are TRBV20-1 and TRBJ2-7; 9 nucleotides align to TRBD1. Germline values: CDR1 DFQATT, CDR2 SNEGSKA (reference sequence). The CDR3 consists of 13 residues. Trimming removed 4 bases from V and 5 bases from J; junction bases left unmatched: 6. CDR3 coding DNA: TGCAGTGCTACCGGGACAGGGACCAACGAGCAGTACTTC. It is translated as CSATGTGTNEQYF.

The chain couples TRBV4-2 to TRBJ1-6; D is undetermined. Trimming pared 0 bases from V and 6 bases from J, leaving 0 bases between. Germline V gene sequence: CDR1 LGHNA, CDR2 YNFKEQ. There are 12 residues in the CDR3. The CDR3 sequence is CASSQDNSPLHF. CDR3 in DNA: TGTGCCAGCAGCCAAGATAATTCACCCCTCCACTTT.

The table lists this clonotype with many counts. This chain's CDR3 is CASSPDRGAGSDTQYF. Written as DNA, the CDR3 is TGTGCCAGCAGCCCAGACCGGGGGGCGGGATCAGATACGCAGTATTTT. The chain carries TRBV12-3 or TRBV12-4 and TRBJ2-3; perhaps TRBD2 as D (7 bases). V was cut by 6 bases and J by 4 bases, with 20 bases left in between. The CDR3 spans 16 residues.

The chain has TRBV29-1 and TRBJ2-5; D gene uncertain. Trimming removed 4 bases from V and 4 bases from J, with 13 bases in between. Looked up from germline, CDR1 is SQVTM and CDR2 is ANQGSEA. The CDR3 sequence is 13 residues long. The CDR3 DNA reads TGCAGCGTTGCGTCTCAGCCTCGAGAGACCCAGTACTTC. As protein: CSVASQPRETQYF.

The chain has TRBV4-3 and TRBJ2-7; D unclear. This CDR3 has 13 amino acids. V was shortened by 0 bases and J by 12 bases, with 15 bases between the two germline ends. Germline CDR1 reads LGHNA; CDR2 reads YSLEER. This CDR3 reads CASSQDRGNLLYF. The DNA of the CDR3 is TGCGCCAGCAGCCAAGATCGTGGGAACCTTCTGTACTTC.

The V gene is TRBV4-1, the J gene TRBJ2-1, with 13 bases lining up with TRBD2. CDR3 length: 16 residues. The germline CDR1 and CDR2 sequences are MGHRA and YSYEKL. Losses at the gene ends were 5 bases for V and 4 bases for J; bases not matched to a gene: 5. Written as DNA, the CDR3 is TGCGCCAGCAGCTCCAGACTAGCGGGGGGATACAATGAGCAGTTCTTC. Residues: CASSSRLAGGYNEQFF.

This clonotype appeared a few times. CDR3 sequence: CASSISGTSYNEQFF. CDR3 sequence (DNA): TGTGCCAGCAGTATTAGCGGTACCTCCTACAATGAGCAGTTCTTC. The V and J genes are TRBV6-1 and TRBJ2-1, with D tentatively TRBD2 (6 bases). Per germline, CDR1 MNHNS and CDR2 SASEGT. This CDR3 has 15 residues. V lost 5 bases and J 0 bases, leaving 11 bases between the germline ends.

V is TRBV20-1 and J is TRBJ2-1; 11 bases agree with TRBD2. Losses at the gene ends were 2 bases for V and 0 bases for J; bases not matched to a gene: 6. Per the germline V gene, CDR1 is DFQATT and CDR2 is SNEGSKA (reference sequence). There are 17 residues in the CDR3. The CDR3 sequence: CSARSPGTSGSYNEQFF. The CDR3 DNA sequence: TGCAGTGCTAGAAGCCCCGGGACTAGCGGCTCCTACAATGAGCAGTTCTTC.

The chain carries TRBV3-1 and TRBJ1-6; TRBD1 aligns across 10 bases. The germline V gene encodes CDR1 LGHDT and CDR2 YNNKEL (reference sequence). Trimming at V came to 2 bases and at J to 6 bases, leaving 1 base not matched to a gene. This CDR3 region has 15 residues. The CDR3 nucleotides read TGTGCCAGCAGCCAAAGGGACAGGGGTAATTCACCCCTCCACTTT. The encoded protein is CASSQRDRGNSPLHF.